This TCR beta chain derives from a study of blood T cell repertoires in COVID-19. Study information: Some COVID-19 samples were acute and others convalescent; all came from the United States, Italy and Spain.

This clone was seen a handful of times. Germline CDR1 is MDHEN and CDR2 is SYDVKM. V lost 3 bases, J lost 8 bases, and 15 bases lay in between. The length of the CDR3 is 14 residues. Clones were sequenced by immunoSEQ multiplex PCR, and TCRdb holds only the in-frame ones, with some missing. The data contain about 150,000 clones, more than 70% of them singletons. This receptor was obtained from a woman in her fifties or sixties with acute or convalescent COVID-19. V gene TRBV28 combines with J gene TRBJ2-3; D is perhaps TRBD2 (5 bases). Sequencing input: peripheral blood. CDR3 nucleotide sequence: TGTGCCAGCAGTTTTTTCGACCGGGCGGGTACGCAGTATTTT. Amino acid sequence: CASSFFDRAGTQYF.